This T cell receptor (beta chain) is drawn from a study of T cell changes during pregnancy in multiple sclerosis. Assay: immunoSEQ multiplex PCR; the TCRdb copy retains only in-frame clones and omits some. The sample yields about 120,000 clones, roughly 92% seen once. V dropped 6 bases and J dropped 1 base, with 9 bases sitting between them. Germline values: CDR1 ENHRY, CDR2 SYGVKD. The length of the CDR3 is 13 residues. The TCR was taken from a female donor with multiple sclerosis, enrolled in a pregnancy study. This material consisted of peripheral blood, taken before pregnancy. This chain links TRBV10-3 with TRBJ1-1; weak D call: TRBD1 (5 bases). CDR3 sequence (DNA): TGTGCCATCAGAAGTCAGGGGAACACTGAAGCTTTCTTT. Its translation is CAIRSQGNTEAFF.